In its sample, the clone carrying this TCR beta chain was seen a few times. Its antigen remains unidentified. From the 5' RACE reads, TCRdb called clonotypes with MiXCR, one entry per CDR3 protein. Among hundreds of thousands of distinct CDR3 sequences, 5.5% to 7% were seen once, and the ten largest hold 3% to 4%. CDR1 and CDR2 (germline): SGHNT, YENEEA. Trimming removed 4 bases at V and 2 bases at J, with 19 bases between. This CDR3 comprises 17 residues. This entry belongs to a study of identical twins. Study-level results: Sharing of beta out-of-frame sequences by twins showed a weaker excess. Out-of-frame alpha sequences common to twins were enriched for low generation probability.

These data were also filed under a second study, of yellow fever vaccine responses in identical twins.

The J gene is TRBJ2-3, the V gene TRBV11-3, with D tentatively TRBD2 (6 bases). The clonotype originates from a woman aged 18-29 years in good health. What was sequenced was memory (CD45RO+) T cells sorted from blood. CDR3 amino acids: CASSSLWGEDYTDTQYF. CDR3 DNA sequence: TGTGCCAGCAGCTCCTTGTGGGGGGAGGATTACACAGATACGCAGTATTTT. Looking up the rest from reference TRBV11-3 and TRBJ2-3 gives the full variable domain: EAGVVQSPRYKIIEKKQPVAFWCNPISGHNTLYWYLQNLGQGPELLIRYENEEAVDDSQLPKDRFSAERLKGVDSTLKIQPAELGDSAVYLCASSSLWGEDYTDTQYFGPGTRLTVL.